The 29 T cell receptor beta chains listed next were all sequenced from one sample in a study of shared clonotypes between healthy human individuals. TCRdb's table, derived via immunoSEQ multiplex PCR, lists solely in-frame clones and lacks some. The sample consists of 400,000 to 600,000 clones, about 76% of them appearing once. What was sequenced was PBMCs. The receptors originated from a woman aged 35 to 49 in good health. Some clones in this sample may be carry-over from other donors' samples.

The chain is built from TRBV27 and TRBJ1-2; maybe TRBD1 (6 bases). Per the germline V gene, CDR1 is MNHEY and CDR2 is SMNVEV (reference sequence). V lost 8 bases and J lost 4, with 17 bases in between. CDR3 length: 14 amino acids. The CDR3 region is CASGVTGIRYGYTF. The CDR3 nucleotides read TGTGCCAGCGGGGTTACAGGGATCCGCTATGGCTACACCTTC.

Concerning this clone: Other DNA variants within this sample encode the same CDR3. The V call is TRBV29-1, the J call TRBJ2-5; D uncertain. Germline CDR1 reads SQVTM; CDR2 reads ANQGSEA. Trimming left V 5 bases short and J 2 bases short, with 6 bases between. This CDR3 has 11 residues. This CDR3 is CSVLDQETQYF. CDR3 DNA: TGCAGCGTTTTGGATCAAGAGACCCAGTACTTC.

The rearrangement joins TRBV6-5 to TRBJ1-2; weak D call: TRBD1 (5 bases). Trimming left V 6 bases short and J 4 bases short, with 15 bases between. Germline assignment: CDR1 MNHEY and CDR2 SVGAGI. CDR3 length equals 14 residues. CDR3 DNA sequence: TGTGCCAGCAGGGGCCTGGGGGAAGGCTATGGCTACACCTTC. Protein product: CASRGLGEGYGYTF.

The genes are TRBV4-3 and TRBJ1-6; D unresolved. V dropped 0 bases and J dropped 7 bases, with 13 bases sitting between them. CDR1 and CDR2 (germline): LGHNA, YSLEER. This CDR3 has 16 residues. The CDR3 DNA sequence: TGCGCCAGCAGCCAAGAAGCTGGGGTTAGGAATTCACCCCTCCACTTT. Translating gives CASSQEAGVRNSPLHF.

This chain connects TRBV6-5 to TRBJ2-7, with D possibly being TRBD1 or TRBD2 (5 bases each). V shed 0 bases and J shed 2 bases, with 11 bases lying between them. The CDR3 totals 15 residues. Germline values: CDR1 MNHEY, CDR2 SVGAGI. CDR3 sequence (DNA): TGTGCCAGCAGTTACTCGGGGGAGAGGACCTACGAGCAGTACTTC. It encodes CASSYSGERTYEQYF.

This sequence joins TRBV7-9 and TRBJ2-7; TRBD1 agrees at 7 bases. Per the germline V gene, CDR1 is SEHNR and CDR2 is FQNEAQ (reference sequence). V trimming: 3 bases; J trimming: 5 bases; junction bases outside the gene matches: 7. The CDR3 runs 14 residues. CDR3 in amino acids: CASSFTGARDEQYF. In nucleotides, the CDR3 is TGTGCCAGCAGCTTTACAGGGGCCAGGGACGAGCAGTACTTC.

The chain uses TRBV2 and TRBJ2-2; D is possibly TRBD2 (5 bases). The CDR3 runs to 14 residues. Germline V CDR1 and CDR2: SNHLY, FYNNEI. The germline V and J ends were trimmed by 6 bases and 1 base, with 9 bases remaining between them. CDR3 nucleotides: TGTGCCAGCAGCTTCAGCGGGAACACCGGGGAGCTGTTTTTT. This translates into CASSFSGNTGELFF.

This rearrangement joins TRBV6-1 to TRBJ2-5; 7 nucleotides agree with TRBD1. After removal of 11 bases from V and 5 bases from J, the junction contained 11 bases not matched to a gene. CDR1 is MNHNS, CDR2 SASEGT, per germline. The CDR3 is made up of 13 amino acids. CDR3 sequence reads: CAGGDRAPETQYF. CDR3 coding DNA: TGTGCCGGGGGCGACAGGGCCCCGGAGACCCAGTACTTC.

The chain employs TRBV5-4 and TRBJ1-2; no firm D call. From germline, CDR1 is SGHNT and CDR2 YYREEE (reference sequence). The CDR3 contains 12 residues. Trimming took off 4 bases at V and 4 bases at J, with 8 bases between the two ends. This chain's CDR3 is CASSTDVYGYTF. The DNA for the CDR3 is TGTGCCAGCAGCACGGACGTCTATGGCTACACCTTC.

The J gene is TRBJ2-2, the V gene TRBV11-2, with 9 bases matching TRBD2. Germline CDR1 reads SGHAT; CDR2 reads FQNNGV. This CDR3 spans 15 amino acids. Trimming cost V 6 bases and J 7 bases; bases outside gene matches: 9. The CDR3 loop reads CASSSVAGAVGELFF. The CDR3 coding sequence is TGTGCCAGCAGTTCCGTAGCGGGAGCGGTCGGGGAGCTGTTTTTT.

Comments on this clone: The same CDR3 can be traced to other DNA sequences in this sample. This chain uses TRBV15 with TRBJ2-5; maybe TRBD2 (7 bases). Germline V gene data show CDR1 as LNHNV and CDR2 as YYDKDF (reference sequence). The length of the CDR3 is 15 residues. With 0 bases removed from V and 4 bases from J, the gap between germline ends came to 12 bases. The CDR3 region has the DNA TGTGCCACCAGCAGAGATAGTGGGGGGGCAGAGACCCAGTACTTC. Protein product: CATSRDSGGAETQYF.

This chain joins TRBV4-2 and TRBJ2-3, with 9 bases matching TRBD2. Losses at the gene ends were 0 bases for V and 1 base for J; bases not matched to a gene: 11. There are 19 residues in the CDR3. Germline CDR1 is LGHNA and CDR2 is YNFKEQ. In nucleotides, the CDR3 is TGTGCCAGCAGCCAAGAGGCGGGGGCTAGCGGGGACCGCACAGATACGCAGTATTTT. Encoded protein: CASSQEAGASGDRTDTQYF.

The chain's CDR3 is CASSSGTIYNEQFF. CDR3 DNA: TGTGCCAGCAGCTCCGGGACTATCTACAATGAGCAGTTCTTC. The chain carries TRBV7-9 and TRBJ2-1, with 7 bases aligning to TRBD2. The CDR3 sequence is 14 residues long. Germline CDR1 is SEHNR and CDR2 is FQNEAQ (reference sequence). J gave up 3 bases and V 4 bases, and 3 bases lay outside the gene matches.

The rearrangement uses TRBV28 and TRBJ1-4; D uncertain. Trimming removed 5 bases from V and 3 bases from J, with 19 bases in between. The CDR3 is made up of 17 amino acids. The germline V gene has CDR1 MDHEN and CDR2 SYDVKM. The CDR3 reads CASSPPPGWQSNEKLFF. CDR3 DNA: TGTGCCAGCAGTCCTCCCCCCGGATGGCAGTCTAATGAAAAACTGTTTTTT.

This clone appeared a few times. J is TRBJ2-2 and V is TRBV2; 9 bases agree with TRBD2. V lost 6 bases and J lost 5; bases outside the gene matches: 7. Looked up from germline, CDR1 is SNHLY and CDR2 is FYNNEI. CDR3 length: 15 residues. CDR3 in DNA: TGTGCCAGCAGCCCCCTTCTAGCGGGGACCGGGGAGCTGTTTTTT. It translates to CASSPLLAGTGELFF.

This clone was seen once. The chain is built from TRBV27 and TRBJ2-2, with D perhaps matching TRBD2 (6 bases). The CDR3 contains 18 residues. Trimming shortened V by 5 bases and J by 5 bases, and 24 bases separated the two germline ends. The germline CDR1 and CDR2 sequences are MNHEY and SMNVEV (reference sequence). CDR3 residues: CASSKTLRPGVGTGELFF. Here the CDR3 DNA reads TGTGCCAGCAGTAAAACCCTGAGGCCGGGAGTAGGTACCGGGGAGCTGTTTTTT.

CDR3 nucleotides: TGTGCCAGCAGCTCCGGGCCGGACAACACTGAAGCTTTCTTT. It yields the protein CASSSGPDNTEAFF. The chain combines TRBV7-9 with TRBJ1-1; D gene uncertain. V was cut by 4 bases and J by 2 bases, with 11 bases left in between. Germline CDR1 SEHNR, CDR2 FQNEAQ (reference sequence). The CDR3 length is 14 residues.

The CDR3 protein is CAISESSSVTYEQYF. For the CDR3, the DNA is TGTGCCATCAGTGAGTCCTCTAGCGTGACCTACGAGCAGTACTTC. This chain uses TRBV10-3 with TRBJ2-7; tentative D call: TRBD2 (6 bases). This CDR3 spans 15 amino acids. The germline CDR1 and CDR2 sequences are ENHRY and SYGVKD. Trimming cost V 0 bases and J 2 bases, with 11 bases left between them.

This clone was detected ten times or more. As DNA, the CDR3 is TGTGCCAGCAGTTGGTCCTCTGGGGCCAACGTCCTGACTTTC. Amino acids: CASSWSSGANVLTF. The chain joins TRBV28 to TRBJ2-6; D is unresolved. The CDR3 loop spans 14 amino acids. V dropped 4 bases and J dropped 0 bases, with 4 bases sitting between them. Looked up from germline, CDR1 is MDHEN and CDR2 is SYDVKM. The variable domain in full, with the rest retrieved from reference TRBV28 and TRBJ2-6, is DVKVTQSSRYLVKRTGEKVFLECVQDMDHENMFWYRQDPGLGLRLIYFSYDVKMKEKGDIPEGYSVSREKKERFSLILESASTNQTSMYLCASSWSSGANVLTFGAGSRLTVL.

This CDR3 is CASSPAINQPQHF. The CDR3 DNA follows: TGTGCCAGCTCACCGGCCATCAATCAGCCCCAGCATTTT. V is TRBV18 and J is TRBJ1-5; no firm D call. Germline V gives CDR1 KGHSH, CDR2 LQKENI. CDR3 length: 13 amino acids. Deletions cut 3 bases from V and 3 bases from J, with 6 bases between.

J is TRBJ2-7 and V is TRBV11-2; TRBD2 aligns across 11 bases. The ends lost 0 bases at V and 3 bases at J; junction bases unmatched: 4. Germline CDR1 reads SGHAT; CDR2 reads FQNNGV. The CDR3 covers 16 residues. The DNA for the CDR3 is TGTGCCAGCAGCTTAGATAGACTAGCGGGGATCTACGAGCAGTACTTC. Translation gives CASSLDRLAGIYEQYF.

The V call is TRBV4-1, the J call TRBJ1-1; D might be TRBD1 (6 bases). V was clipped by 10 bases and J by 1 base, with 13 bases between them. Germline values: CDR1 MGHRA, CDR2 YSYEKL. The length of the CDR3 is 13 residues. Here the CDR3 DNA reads TGCGCCACCCAGGGGAAGTGGAACACTGAAGCTTTCTTT. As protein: CATQGKWNTEAFF.

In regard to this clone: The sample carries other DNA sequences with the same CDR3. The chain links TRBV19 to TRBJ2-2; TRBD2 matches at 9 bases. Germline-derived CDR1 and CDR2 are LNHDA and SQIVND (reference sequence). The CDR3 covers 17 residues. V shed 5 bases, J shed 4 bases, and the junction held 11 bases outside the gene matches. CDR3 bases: TGTGCCAGTAGTCCCGGATTAGCGGGAGATGTCACCGGGGAGCTGTTTTTT. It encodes CASSPGLAGDVTGELFF.

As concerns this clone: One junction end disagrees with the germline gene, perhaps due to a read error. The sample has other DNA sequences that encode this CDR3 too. The CDR3 protein is CATQVPAGELFF. DNA for the CDR3: TGTGCCACCCAGGTCCCCGCCGGGGAACTGTTTTTT. The V call is TRBV7-9, the J call TRBJ2-2; a possible D gene is TRBD2 (5 bases). Germline values: CDR1 SEHNR, CDR2 FQNEAQ (reference sequence). There are 12 residues in the CDR3. Combining the CDR3 with reference TRBV7-9 and TRBJ2-2 gives the whole variable domain DTGVSQNPRHKITKRGQNVTFRCDPISEHNRLYWYRQTLGQGPEFLTYFQNEAQLEKSRLLSDRFSAERPKGSFSTLEIQRTEQGDSAMYLCATQVPAGELFFGEGSRLTVL.

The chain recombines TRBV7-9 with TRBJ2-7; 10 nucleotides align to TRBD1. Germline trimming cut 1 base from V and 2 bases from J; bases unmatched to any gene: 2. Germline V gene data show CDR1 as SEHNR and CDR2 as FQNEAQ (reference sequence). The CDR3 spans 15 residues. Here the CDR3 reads CASSLVGQGTYEQYF. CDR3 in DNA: TGTGCCAGCAGCTTAGTGGGACAGGGGACCTACGAGCAGTACTTC.

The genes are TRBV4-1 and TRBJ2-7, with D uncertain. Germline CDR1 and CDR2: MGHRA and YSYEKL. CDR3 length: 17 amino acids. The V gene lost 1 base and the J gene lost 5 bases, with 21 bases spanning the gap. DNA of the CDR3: TGCGCCAGCAGCCAAGGGAGAGATCCTACCCACCGGGACGAGCAGTACTTC. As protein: CASSQGRDPTHRDEQYF.

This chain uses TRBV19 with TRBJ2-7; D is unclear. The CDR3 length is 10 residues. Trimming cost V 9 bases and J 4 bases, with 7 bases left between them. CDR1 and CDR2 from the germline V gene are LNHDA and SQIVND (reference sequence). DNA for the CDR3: TGTGCCAGCGCTAGTTACGAGCAGTACTTC. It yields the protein CASASYEQYF. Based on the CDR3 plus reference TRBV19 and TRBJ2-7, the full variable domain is DGGITQSPKYLFRKEGQNVTLSCEQNLNHDAMYWYRQDPGQGLRLIYYSQIVNDFQKGDIAEGYSVSREKKESFPLTVTSAQKNPTAFYLCASASYEQYFGPGTRLTVT.

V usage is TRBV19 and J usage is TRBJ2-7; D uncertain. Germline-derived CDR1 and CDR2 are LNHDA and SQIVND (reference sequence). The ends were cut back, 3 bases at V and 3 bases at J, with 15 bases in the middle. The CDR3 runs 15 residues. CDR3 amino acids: CASSMAAALHYEQYF. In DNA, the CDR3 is TGTGCCAGTAGTATGGCGGCTGCTCTACACTACGAGCAGTACTTC.

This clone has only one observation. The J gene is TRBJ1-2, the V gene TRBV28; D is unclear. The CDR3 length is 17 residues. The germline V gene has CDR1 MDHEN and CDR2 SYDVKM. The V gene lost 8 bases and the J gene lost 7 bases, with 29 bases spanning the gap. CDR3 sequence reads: CASAPSRGRPGFSGYTF. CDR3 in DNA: TGTGCCAGCGCCCCCTCAAGAGGGAGACCGGGCTTCTCTGGCTACACCTTC.